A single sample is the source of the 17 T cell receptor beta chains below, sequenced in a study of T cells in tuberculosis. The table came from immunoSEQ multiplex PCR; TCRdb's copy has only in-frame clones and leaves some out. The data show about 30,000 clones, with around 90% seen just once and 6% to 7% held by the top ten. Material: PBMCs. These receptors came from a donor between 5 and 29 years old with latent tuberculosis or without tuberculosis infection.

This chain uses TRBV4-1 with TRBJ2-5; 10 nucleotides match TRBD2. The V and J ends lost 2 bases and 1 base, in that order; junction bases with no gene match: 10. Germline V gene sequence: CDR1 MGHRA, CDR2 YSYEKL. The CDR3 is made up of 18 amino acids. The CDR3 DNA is TGCGCCAGCAGCCAATTAGATTTAGTAGCGGGGGGCCAAGAGACCCAGTACTTC. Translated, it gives CASSQLDLVAGGQETQYF.

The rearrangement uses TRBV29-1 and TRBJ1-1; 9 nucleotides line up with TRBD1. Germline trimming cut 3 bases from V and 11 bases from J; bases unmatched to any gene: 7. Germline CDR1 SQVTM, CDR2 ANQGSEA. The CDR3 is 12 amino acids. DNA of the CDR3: TGCAGCGTTGACCGACAGGGGGTCGAGGCTTTCTTT. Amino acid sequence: CSVDRQGVEAFF.

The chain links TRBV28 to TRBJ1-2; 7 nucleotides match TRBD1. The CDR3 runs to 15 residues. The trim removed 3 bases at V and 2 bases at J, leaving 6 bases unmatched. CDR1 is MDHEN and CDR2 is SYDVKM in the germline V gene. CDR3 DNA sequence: TGTGCCAGCAGTTTTCCACCGGGACAGAACTATGGCTACACCTTC. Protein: CASSFPPGQNYGYTF.

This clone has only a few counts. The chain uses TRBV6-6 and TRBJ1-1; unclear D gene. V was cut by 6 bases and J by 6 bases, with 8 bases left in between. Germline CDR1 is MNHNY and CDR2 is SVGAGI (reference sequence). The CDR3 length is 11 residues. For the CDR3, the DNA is TGTGCCAGCAGGGAAACAGCTGAAGCTTTCTTT. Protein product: CASRETAEAFF.

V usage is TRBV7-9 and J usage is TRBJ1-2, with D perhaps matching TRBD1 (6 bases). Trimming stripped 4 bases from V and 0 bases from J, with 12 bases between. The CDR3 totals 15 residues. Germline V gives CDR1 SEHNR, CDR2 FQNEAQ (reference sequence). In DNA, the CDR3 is TGTGCCAGCAGCTACACCGGACAGCCTAACTATGGCTACACCTTC. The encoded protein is CASSYTGQPNYGYTF.

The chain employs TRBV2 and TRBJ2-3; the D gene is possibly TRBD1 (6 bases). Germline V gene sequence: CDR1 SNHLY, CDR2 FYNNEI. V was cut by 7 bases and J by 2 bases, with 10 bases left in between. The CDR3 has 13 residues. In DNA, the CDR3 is TGTGCCAGCAAACTGGGGGCCACAGATACGCAGTATTTT. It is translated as CASKLGATDTQYF.

The CDR3 protein is CASRYRLLRDNSPLHF. In DNA form, the CDR3 reads TGTGCCAGCAGATACAGGCTACTGAGAGATAATTCACCCCTCCACTTT. The V gene is TRBV2, the J gene TRBJ1-6; perhaps TRBD1 as D (5 bases). The germline V and J ends were trimmed by 6 bases and 5 bases, with 17 bases remaining between them. Germline-derived CDR1 and CDR2 are SNHLY and FYNNEI. The CDR3 consists of 16 residues.

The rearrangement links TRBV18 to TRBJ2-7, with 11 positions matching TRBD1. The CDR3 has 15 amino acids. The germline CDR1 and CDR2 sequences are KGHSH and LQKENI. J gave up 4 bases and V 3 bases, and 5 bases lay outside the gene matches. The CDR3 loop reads CASSPPGQGVYEQYF. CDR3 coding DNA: TGTGCCAGCTCACCGCCGGGACAGGGGGTTTACGAGCAGTACTTC.

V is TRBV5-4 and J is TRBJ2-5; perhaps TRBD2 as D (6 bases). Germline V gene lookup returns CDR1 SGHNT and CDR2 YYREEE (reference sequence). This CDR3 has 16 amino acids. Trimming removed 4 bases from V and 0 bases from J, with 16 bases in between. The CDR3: CASSPPSSENQETQYF. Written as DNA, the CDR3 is TGTGCCAGCAGCCCGCCCTCTAGCGAAAACCAAGAGACCCAGTACTTC.

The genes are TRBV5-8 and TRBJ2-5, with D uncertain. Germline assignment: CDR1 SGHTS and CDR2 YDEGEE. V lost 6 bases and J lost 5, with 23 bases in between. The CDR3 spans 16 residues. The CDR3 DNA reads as TGTGCCAGCACCGACACCTTCTTAGAGCTCCCCGAGACCCAGTACTTC. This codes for CASTDTFLELPETQYF.

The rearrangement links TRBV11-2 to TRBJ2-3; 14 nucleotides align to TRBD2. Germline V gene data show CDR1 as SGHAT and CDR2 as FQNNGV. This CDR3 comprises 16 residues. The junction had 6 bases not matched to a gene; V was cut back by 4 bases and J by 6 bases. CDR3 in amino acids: CASSSGLAGGGDTQYF. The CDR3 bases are TGTGCCAGCAGCTCAGGACTAGCGGGGGGCGGGGATACGCAGTATTTT.

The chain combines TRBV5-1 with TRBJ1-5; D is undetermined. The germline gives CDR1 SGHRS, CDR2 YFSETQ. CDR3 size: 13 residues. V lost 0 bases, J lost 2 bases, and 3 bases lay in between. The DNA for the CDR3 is TGCGCCAGCAGCTTGGCAGGCAATCAGCCCCAGCATTTT. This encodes CASSLAGNQPQHF.

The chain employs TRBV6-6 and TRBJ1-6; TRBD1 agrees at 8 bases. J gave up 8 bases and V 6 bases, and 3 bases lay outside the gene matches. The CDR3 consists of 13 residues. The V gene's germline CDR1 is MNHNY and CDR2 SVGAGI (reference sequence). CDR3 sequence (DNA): TGTGCCAGCAGCGTGGGACAGGATTCACCCCTCCACTTT. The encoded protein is CASSVGQDSPLHF.

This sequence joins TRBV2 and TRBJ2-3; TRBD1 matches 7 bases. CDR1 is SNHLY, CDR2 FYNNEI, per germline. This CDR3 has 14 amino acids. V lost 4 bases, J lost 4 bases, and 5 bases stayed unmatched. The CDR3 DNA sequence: TGTGCCAGCAGTGCACAGGGGTCGGCAGATACGCAGTATTTT. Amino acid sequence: CASSAQGSADTQYF.

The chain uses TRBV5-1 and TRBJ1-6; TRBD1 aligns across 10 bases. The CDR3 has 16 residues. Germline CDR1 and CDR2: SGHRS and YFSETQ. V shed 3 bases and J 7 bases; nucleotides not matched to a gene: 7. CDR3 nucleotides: TGCGCCAGCAGCTGGGGACAGGGGACGGGGAATTCACCCCTCCACTTT. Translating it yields CASSWGQGTGNSPLHF.

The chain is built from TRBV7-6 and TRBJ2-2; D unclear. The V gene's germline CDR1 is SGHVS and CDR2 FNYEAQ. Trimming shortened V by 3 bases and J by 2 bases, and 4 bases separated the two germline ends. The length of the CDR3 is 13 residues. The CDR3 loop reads CASSLLNTGELFF. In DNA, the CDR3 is TGTGCCAGCAGCTTGCTAAACACCGGGGAGCTGTTTTTT.

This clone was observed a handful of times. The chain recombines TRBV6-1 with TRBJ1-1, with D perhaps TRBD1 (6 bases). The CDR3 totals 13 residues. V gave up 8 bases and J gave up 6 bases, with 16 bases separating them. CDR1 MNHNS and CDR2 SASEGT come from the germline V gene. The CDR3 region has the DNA TGTGCCAGCTCAGATGGGGACAACGCTGAAGCTTTCTTT. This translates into CASSDGDNAEAFF.